These 4 T cell receptor beta chains came from one sample sequenced in a study of PD-1 blockade in classical Hodgkin lymphoma. Relapse was seen in all patients after autologous stem cell transplantation, and brentuximab vedotin exposure was variable. TCRdb keeps only in-frame clones here, not all; method: immunoSEQ multiplex PCR. Of 23,000 or so clones detected, around 80% appear once; the ten largest clones hold 6.5% to 7%. The sample here was peripheral blood mononuclear cells (PBMCs), taken at baseline. These TCRs come from a human donor with classical Hodgkin lymphoma.

This clone has a handful of counts. The chain links TRBV5-8 to TRBJ2-7; D is possibly TRBD2 (7 bases). Per germline, CDR1 SGHTS and CDR2 YDEGEE. The CDR3 spans 14 residues. V lost 2 bases to trimming and J lost 3 bases, with 12 bases between them. CDR3 loop: CASSFQGGGYEQYF. In DNA form, the CDR3 reads TGTGCCAGCAGCTTCCAGGGAGGGGGCTACGAGCAGTACTTC.

This clone was counted once. The rearrangement joins TRBV5-6 to TRBJ2-3, with D perhaps TRBD2 (5 bases). Germline assignment: CDR1 SGHDT and CDR2 YYEEEE. This CDR3 contains 16 residues. The germline V and J ends were trimmed by 0 bases and 2 bases, with 13 bases remaining between them. Here the CDR3 reads CASSLVASSSTDTQYF. For the CDR3, the DNA is TGTGCCAGCAGCTTGGTAGCGTCCTCCTCCACAGATACGCAGTATTTT.

This sequence joins TRBV7-2 and TRBJ2-5; TRBD2 is a possible D gene (7 bases). V shed 3 bases and J shed 4 bases, with 15 bases lying between them. Germline CDR1 and CDR2: SGHTA and FQGNSA. The CDR3 extends over 15 amino acids. The CDR3 here is CASSLIGGAAETQYF. CDR3 DNA: TGTGCCAGCAGCTTGATAGGGGGGGCGGCAGAGACCCAGTACTTC.

This clone was detected once. The chain joins TRBV4-2 to TRBJ1-2; D not certain. The CDR3 covers 16 residues. CDR1 is LGHNA, CDR2 YNFKEQ, per germline. Between the trimmed V and J ends, which lost 4 bases and 2 bases, there was a span of 17 bases. CDR3 nucleotides: TGTGCCAGCAGCCTCGGCCCAGCTGCGTTCAACTATGGCTACACCTTC. Translated, it gives CASSLGPAAFNYGYTF.